The clone carrying this TCR beta chain was counted a few times. Its specificity is unknown. These data come from a study of CD8 T cells in ankylosing spondylitis. Quantitative 5'-RACE with molecular barcodes generated TCR beta libraries. TCRdb re-analysed the 5' RACE reads in MiXCR, keeping a single row per CDR3 protein. The profile shows roughly 670,000 distinct CDR3 sequences, about 20% of them singletons. Whole-study results and caveats: The disease-linked clones had a CD8+ phenotype and low blood frequencies. Seemingly distinctive of ankylosing spondylitis blood was a TCR beta motif formed by eight highly homologous variants. It was reported that disease-linked clones were significantly enriched in matched ankylosing spondylitis synovial fluid. Earlier reports found some motif variants in synovial fluid and blood in reactive arthritis.

V dropped 6 bases and J dropped 0 bases, with 12 bases sitting between them. The CDR3 covers 14 residues. Per the germline V gene, CDR1 is KGHSH and CDR2 is LQKENI. The specimen was blood, either unsorted or a sorted T cell fraction (not recorded which). The chain is built from TRBV18 and TRBJ2-7; unclear D gene. This receptor was obtained from a male donor with ankylosing spondylitis. DNA for the CDR3: TGTGCCAGCTCCCATGGACGGAGCTCCTACGAGCAGTACTTC. It is translated as CASSHGRSSYEQYF.